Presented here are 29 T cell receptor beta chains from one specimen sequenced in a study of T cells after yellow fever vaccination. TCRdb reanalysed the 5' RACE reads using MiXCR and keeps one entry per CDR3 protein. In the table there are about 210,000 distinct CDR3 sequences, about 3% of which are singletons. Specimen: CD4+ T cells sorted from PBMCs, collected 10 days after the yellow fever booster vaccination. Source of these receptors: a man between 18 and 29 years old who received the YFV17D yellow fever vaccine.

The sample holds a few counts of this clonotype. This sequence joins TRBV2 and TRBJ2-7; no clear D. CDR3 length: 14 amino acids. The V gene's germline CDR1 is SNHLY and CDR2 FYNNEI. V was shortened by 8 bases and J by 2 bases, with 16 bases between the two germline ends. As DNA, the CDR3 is TGTGCCAGCGGGCGCGGCTCTTCACCCTACGAGCAGTACTTC. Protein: CASGRGSSPYEQYF.

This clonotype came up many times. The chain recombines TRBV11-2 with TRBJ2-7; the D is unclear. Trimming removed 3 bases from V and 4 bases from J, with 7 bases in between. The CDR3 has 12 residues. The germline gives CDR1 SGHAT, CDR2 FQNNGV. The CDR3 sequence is CASSFVRYEQYV. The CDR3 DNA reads TGTGCCAGCAGCTTTGTCCGATACGAGCAGTACGTC.

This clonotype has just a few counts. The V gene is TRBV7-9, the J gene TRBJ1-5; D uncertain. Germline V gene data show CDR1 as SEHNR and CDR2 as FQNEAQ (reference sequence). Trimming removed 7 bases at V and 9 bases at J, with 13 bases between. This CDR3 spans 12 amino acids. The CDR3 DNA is TGTGCCAGCACGAGAGGGTCGGGGCCCCAGCATTTT. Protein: CASTRGSGPQHF.

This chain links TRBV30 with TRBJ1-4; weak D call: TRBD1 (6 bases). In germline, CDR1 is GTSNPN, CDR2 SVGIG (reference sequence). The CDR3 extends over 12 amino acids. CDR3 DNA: TGTGCTGGGGGCAATAGAGGGGAAAAACTGTTTTTT. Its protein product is CAGGNRGEKLFF.

The CDR3 loop is CASRMGDNTEAFF. CDR3 sequence (DNA): TGTGCCAGCAGAATGGGCGACAACACTGAAGCTTTCTTT. The rearrangement joins TRBV27 to TRBJ1-1; D call uncertain. With 6 bases removed from V and 2 bases from J, the gap between germline ends came to 10 bases. The CDR3 runs 13 residues. In germline, CDR1 is MNHEY, CDR2 SMNVEV (reference sequence).

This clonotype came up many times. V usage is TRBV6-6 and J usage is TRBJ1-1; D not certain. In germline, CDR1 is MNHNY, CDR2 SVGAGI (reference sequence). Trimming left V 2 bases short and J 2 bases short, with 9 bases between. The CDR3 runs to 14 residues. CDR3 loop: CASSYRQHNTEAFF. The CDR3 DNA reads TGTGCCAGCAGTTACAGGCAGCACAACACTGAAGCTTTCTTT.

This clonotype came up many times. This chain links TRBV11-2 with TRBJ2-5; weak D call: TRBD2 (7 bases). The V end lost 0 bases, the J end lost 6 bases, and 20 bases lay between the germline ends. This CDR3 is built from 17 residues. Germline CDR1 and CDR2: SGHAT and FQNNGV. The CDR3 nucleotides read TGTGCCAGCAGCTTAGATCCGGCGGGGGCTTTGATGAAGACCCAGTACTTC. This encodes CASSLDPAGALMKTQYF.

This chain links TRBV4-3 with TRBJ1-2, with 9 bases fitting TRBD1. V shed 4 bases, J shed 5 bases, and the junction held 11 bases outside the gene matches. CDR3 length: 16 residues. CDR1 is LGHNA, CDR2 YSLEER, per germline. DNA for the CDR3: TGCGCCAGCAGCCTAGGGAACAGGGGGCACGGATATGGCTACACCTTC. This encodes CASSLGNRGHGYGYTF.

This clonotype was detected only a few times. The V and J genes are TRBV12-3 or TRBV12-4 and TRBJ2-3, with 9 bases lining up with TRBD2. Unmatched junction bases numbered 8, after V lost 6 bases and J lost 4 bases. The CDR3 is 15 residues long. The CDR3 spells CASSKAGGRADTQYF. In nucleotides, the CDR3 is TGTGCCAGCAGCAAAGCGGGGGGCCGCGCAGATACGCAGTATTTT.

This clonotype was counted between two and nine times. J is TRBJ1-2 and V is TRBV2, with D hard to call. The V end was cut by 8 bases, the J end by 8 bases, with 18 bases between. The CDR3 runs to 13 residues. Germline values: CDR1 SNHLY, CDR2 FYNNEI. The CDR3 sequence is CASSKEPLWGYTF. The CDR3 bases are TGTGCCAGCTCAAAGGAACCTCTATGGGGCTACACCTTC. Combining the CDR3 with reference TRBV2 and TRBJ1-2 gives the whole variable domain EPEVTQTPSHQVTQMGQEVILRCVPISNHLYFYWYRQILGQKVEFLVSFYNNEISEKSEIFDDQFSVERPDGSNFTLKIRSTKLEDSAMYFCASSKEPLWGYTFGSGTRLTVV.

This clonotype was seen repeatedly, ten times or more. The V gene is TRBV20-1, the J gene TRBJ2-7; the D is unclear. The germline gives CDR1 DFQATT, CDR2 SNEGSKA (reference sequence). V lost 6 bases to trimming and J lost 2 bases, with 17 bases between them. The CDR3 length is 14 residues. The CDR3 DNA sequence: TGCAGTGCCTTGATGGTGGGTAGTACCTACGAGCAGTACGTC. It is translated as CSALMVGSTYEQYV.

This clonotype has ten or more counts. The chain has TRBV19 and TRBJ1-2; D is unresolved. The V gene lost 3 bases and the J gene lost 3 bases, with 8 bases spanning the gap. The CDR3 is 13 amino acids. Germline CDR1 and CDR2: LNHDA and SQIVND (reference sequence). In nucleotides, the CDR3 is TGTGCCAGTAGTATCCTGGGTTACTATGGCTACACCTTC. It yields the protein CASSILGYYGYTF. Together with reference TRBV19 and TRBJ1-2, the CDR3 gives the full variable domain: DGGITQSPKYLFRKEGQNVTLSCEQNLNHDAMYWYRQDPGQGLRLIYYSQIVNDFQKGDIAEGYSVSREKKESFPLTVTSAQKNPTAFYLCASSILGYYGYTFGSGTRLTVV.

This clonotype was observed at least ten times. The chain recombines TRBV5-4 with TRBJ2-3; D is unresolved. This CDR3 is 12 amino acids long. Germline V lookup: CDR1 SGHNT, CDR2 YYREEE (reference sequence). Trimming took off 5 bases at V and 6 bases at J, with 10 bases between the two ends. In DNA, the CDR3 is TGTGCCAGCAGTTCTATCGATGATACGCAGTATTTT. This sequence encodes CASSSIDDTQYF.

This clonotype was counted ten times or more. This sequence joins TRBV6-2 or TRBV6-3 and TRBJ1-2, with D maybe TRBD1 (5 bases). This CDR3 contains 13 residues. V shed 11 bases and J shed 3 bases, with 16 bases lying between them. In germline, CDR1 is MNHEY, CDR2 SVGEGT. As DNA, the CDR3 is TGTGCCGGCACCGGGGGGAAGGACTATGGCTACACCTTC. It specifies CAGTGGKDYGYTF.

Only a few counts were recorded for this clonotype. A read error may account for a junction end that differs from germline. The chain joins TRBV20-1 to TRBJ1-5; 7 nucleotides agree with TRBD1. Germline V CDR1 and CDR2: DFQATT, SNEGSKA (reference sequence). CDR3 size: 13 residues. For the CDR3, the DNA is TGCAGTGCTCGCCGGGACAGCAGTCAGCCCCAGCATTTT. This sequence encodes CSARRDSSQPQHF.

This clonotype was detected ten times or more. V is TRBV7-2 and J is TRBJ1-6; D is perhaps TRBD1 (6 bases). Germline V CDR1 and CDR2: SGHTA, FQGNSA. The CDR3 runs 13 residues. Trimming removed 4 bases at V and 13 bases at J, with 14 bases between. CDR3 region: CASSSDSQMPLHF. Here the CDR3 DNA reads TGTGCCAGCAGCTCGGACAGCCAAATGCCCCTCCACTTT.

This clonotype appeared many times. CDR3 sequence reads: CASSSVAGRTYEQYF. CDR3 bases: TGTGCCAGCAGCTCCGTAGCGGGGAGGACCTACGAGCAGTACTTC. The chain has TRBV11-2 and TRBJ2-7, with 8 bases matching TRBD2. The CDR3 is 15 amino acids. CDR1 and CDR2 (germline): SGHAT, FQNNGV. V dropped 4 bases and J dropped 2; count of bases not matched to a gene: 7.

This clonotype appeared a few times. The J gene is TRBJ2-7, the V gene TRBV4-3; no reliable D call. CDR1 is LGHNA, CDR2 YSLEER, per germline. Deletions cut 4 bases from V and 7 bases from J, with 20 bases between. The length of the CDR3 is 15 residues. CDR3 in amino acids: CASSRTDPGRREQYV. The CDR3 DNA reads TGCGCCAGCAGCCGCACGGATCCGGGTCGTCGGGAGCAGTACGTC.

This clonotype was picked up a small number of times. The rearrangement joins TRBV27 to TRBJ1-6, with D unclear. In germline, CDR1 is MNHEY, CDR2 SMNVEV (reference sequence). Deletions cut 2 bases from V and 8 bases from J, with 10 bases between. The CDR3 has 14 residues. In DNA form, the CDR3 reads TGTGCCAGCAGTTTAGAGGGTCTGGATTCACCCCTCCACTTT. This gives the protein CASSLEGLDSPLHF.

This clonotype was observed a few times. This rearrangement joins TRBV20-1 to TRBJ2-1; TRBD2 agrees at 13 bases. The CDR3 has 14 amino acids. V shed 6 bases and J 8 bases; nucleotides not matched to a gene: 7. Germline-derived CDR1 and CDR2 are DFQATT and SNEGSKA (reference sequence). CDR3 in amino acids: CSATTSGGAYEQFF. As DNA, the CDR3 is TGCAGTGCCACAACTAGCGGGGGGGCTTATGAGCAGTTCTTC.

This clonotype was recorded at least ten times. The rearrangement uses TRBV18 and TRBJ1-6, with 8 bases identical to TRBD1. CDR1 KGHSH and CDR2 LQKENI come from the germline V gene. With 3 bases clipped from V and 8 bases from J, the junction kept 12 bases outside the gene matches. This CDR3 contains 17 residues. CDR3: CASSPYPGDRIYSPLHF. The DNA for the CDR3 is TGTGCCAGCTCACCGTATCCAGGGGACAGGATTTATTCACCCCTCCACTTT.

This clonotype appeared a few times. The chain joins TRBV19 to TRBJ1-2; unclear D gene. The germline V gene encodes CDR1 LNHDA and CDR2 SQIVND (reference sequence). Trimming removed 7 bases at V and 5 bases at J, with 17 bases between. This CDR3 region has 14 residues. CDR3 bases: TGTGCCAGTAATCATCCCCCAGAAAAGTATGGCTACACCTTC. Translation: CASNHPPEKYGYTF. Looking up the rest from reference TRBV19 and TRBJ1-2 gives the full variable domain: DGGITQSPKYLFRKEGQNVTLSCEQNLNHDAMYWYRQDPGQGLRLIYYSQIVNDFQKGDIAEGYSVSREKKESFPLTVTSAQKNPTAFYLCASNHPPEKYGYTFGSGTRLTVV.

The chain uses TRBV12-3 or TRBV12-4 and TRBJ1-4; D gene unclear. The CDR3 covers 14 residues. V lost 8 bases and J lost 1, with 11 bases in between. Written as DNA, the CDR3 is TGTGCCAGCGTAGCGGGCGGAACTAATGAAAAACTGTTTTTT. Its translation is CASVAGGTNEKLFF.

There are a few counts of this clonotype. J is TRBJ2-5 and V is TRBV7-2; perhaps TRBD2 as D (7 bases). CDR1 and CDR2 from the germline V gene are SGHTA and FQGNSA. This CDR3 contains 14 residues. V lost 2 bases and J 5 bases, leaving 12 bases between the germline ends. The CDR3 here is CASSLMAGAETQYF. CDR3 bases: TGTGCCAGCAGCTTAATGGCGGGGGCTGAGACCCAGTACTTC.

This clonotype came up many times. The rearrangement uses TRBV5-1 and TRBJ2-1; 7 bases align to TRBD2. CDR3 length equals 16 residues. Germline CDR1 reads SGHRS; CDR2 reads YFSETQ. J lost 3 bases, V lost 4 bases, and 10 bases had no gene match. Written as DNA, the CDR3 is TGCGCCAGCAGCCTGTCGGGAGCGGGGCACTACAATGAGCAGTTCTTC. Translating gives CASSLSGAGHYNEQFF.

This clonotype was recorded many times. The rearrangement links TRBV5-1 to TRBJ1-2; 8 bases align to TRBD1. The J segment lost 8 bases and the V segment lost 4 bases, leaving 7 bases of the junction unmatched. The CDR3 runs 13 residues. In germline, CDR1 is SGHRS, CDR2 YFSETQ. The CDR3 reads CASSNQGARGYTF. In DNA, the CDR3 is TGCGCCAGCAGCAACCAGGGGGCGCGAGGCTACACCTTC.

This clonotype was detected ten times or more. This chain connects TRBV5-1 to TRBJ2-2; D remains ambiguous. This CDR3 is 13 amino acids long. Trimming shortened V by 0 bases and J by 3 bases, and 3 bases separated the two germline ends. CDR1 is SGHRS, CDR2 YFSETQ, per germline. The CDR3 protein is CASSLADTGELFF. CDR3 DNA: TGCGCCAGCAGCTTGGCCGACACCGGGGAGCTGTTTTTT.

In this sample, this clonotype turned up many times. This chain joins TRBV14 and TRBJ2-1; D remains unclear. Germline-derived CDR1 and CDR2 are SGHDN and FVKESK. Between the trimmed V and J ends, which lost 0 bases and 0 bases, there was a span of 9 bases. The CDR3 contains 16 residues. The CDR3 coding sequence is TGTGCCAGCAGCCAAGATCTGTGGAACTCCTACAATGAGCAGTTCTTC. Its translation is CASSQDLWNSYNEQFF.

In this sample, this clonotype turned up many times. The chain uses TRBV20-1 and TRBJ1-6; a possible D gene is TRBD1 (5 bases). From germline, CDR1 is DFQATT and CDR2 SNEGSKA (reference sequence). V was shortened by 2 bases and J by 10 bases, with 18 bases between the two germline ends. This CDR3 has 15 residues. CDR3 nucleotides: TGCAGTGCTAGATTCCCCGGGACTCCGGGCTCACCCCTCCACTTT. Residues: CSARFPGTPGSPLHF.